This TCR beta chain was observed in a study of blood T cell repertoires in COVID-19. Study at large: The origin of the acute and convalescent COVID-19 samples was the United States, Italy and Spain.

Assay used: immunoSEQ multiplex PCR; TCRdb lists only in-frame clones, some missing. The table records 300,000 to 400,000 clones, around 87% of them present only once. The receptor was derived from a woman aged 55-69 years with COVID-19, enrolled during active disease. Sequencing used peripheral blood.

The CDR3 region has the DNA TGTGCCAGTAGTATAGATCTATCGGGGAACCCAAGCAATCAGCCCCAGCATTTT. This encodes CASSIDLSGNPSNQPQHF. The V call is TRBV19, the J call TRBJ1-5; no reliable D call. The V end was cut by 0 bases, the J end by 1 base, with 16 bases between. Per germline, CDR1 LNHDA and CDR2 SQIVND (reference sequence). The CDR3 runs to 18 residues.